This T cell receptor (beta chain) was captured in a study of blood T cell repertoires in COVID-19 (dated by TCRdb to the early 2020s). Some background on the complete study: Samples covering the acute and convalescent phases of COVID-19 were provided by collaborators in the United States, Italy and Spain. The material from the prospective study consisted of cDNA or gDNA derived from T cells, B-cell-depleted T cells, or PBMCs. Subjects who had been exposed to COVID-19, were actively infected with it, or had recovered from it provided the deeply sampled blood TCRbeta repertoires that made up the dataset. The repertoires were made available in a free public database intended to serve as a resource for research on the immune response to SARS-CoV-2. Samples came from the ongoing ImmuneRACE study (first 160 participants) plus 1,254 subjects from 6 global collaborators. Nearly every sample came with metadata listing a de-identified subject ID, COVID-19 status, age in years and sex. Where HLA class I and class II types were available, the types were taken from metadata supplied by the sample provider, not from assay-based typing. General conclusions and limits of the study: How much clinical and demographic metadata was included differed by source and by participant, and the metadata was provided uncurated.

The immunoSEQ Assay, a bias-controlled multiplex PCR, was used to amplify TCRbeta CDR3 regions from genomic DNA. Per the authors' processing: The number of nucleated cells in each sample was estimated by amplification of reference gene primers within the assay. To quantify the absolute abundance of each unique TCRbeta CDR3 rearrangement, sequence reads were collapsed and filtered. For each sample, productive Simpson clonality was calculated as the square root of Simpson's diversity index across productive rearrangements. TCRdb took this table from immuneACCESS and kept in-frame rearrangements with V and J called. Such tables lack part of the clones; where checked against another copy, unresolved V genes explain under half of the gap, and the rest is unexplained. V, J and clone size reflect that table, while D and trimming were determined from the DNA. Across this sample there are around 100,000 clones, with roughly 82% seen only once. Clones ranked in the top ten supply more than 4.5% of the sample.

Collaborating institutions collected whole blood in K2EDTA tubes following their own protocols. For TCRbeta analysis, collaborators shipped samples in one of three forms: frozen whole blood, isolated PBMCs, or DNA extracted from either of those sample types. The CDR3 holds 16 amino acids from the cysteine to the phenylalanine. Left in the record is the CDR3 DNA by itself, 48 bases read in frame from the first base. The germline V gene (reference sequence) sets CDR1 to LNHNV and CDR2 to YYDKDF. The germline V and J ends show losses of 5 bases and 1 base respectively, and no gene match explains 9 bases of the junction. Remarks on this clone: Its specific antigen is unknown. Per-base quality was not reported, and no clone a single base away is much larger than it.

Input material: peripheral blood. This TCR derives from a man aged 60 to 69 with acute or convalescent COVID-19. Recombination linked TRBV15 to TRBJ1-1; TRBD1 aligns with 8 central bases. The nucleotide sequence is given as TGTGCCACCAGCGCCCGGACAGGGATCAAGAACACTGAAGCTTTCTTT. Its amino acids are CATSARTGIKNTEAFF.